A single sample gave rise to the 9 T cell receptor beta chains below, sequenced in a study of T-cell memory formation after mild COVID-19. TCRdb used MiXCR to reprocess the 5' RACE reads, holding one entry per CDR3 protein. The table includes hundreds of thousands of distinct CDR3 sequences, around a sixth detected once. Material: PBMCs or a T cell subset sorted from them (not recorded which). These receptors were obtained from an adult woman who had mild COVID-19 (a few samples of this study predate the infection). Cell type and time point are not known.

CDR3 coding DNA: TGTGCCAGCAGTGGTTTTGGACAGGGAAACACTGAAGCTTTCTTT. Protein product: CASSGFGQGNTEAFF. The chain couples TRBV2 to TRBJ1-1; TRBD1 matches at 8 bases. This CDR3 contains 15 residues. V shed 4 bases, J shed 2 bases, and the junction held 6 bases outside the gene matches. Germline V gene sequence: CDR1 SNHLY, CDR2 FYNNEI. Combining the CDR3 with reference TRBV2 and TRBJ1-1 gives the whole variable domain EPEVTQTPSHQVTQMGQEVILRCVPISNHLYFYWYRQILGQKVEFLVSFYNNEISEKSEIFDDQFSVERPDGSNFTLKIRSTKLEDSAMYFCASSGFGQGNTEAFFGQGTRLTVV.

This clonotype was observed a few times. This sequence joins TRBV12-3 or TRBV12-4 and TRBJ2-3; D may be TRBD2 (6 bases). V dropped 5 bases and J dropped 7 bases, with 19 bases sitting between them. The CDR3 is 15 amino acids. CDR3 in DNA: TGTGCCAGCAGTGCCCTAGCGTCTAGCAGGAATACGCAGTATTTT. It is translated as CASSALASSRNTQYF.

The chain carries TRBV27 and TRBJ1-5; 8 bases align to TRBD1. Germline CDR1 MNHEY, CDR2 SMNVEV (reference sequence). This CDR3 spans 13 amino acids. J lost 7 bases, V lost 5 bases, and 4 bases had no gene match. In nucleotides, the CDR3 is TGTGCCAGCAGTCCCGACAGGGGACAGCCCCAGCATTTT. Translated: CASSPDRGQPQHF.

This clonotype came up many times. V and J are TRBV7-8 and TRBJ2-7; 13 bases are shared with TRBD2. The germline V gene encodes CDR1 SGHVS and CDR2 FQNEAQ. The CDR3 covers 18 residues. V lost 5 bases, J lost 1 base, and 11 bases stayed unmatched. The CDR3 nucleotides are TGTGCCAGCAGCCCCCGGATAGTGACTAGCGGGGGGTCCTACGAGCAGTACTTC. It yields the protein CASSPRIVTSGGSYEQYF. Full variable domain (rest looked up from reference TRBV7-8 and TRBJ2-7): GAGVSQSPRYKVAKRGQDVALRCDPISGHVSLFWYQQALGQGPEFLTYFQNEAQLDKSGLPSDRFFAERPEGSVSTLKIQRTQQEDSAVYLCASSPRIVTSGGSYEQYFGPGTRLTVT.

This clonotype has just a few counts. V gene TRBV10-3 combines with J gene TRBJ1-1; D unresolved. Trimming removed 2 bases from V and 4 bases from J, with 5 bases in between. This CDR3 has 12 residues. In germline, CDR1 is ENHRY, CDR2 SYGVKD. CDR3 residues: CAISEVGTEAFF. The CDR3, as DNA: TGTGCCATCAGTGAGGTGGGCACTGAAGCTTTCTTT.

V is TRBV20-1 and J is TRBJ1-5, with D uncertain. Trimming took 0 bases from V and 4 from J, leaving 13 bases between them. The CDR3 extends over 15 amino acids. The V gene's germline CDR1 is DFQATT and CDR2 SNEGSKA (reference sequence). Here the CDR3 DNA reads TGCAGTGCTAGAGATACCGGGAATGCAAATCAGCCCCAGCATTTT. It encodes CSARDTGNANQPQHF.

The CDR3 loop is CASSLDGALQGALNTEAFF. The CDR3 coding sequence is TGTGCCAGCAGCTTAGACGGGGCACTACAGGGGGCGTTGAACACTGAAGCTTTCTTT. This rearrangement joins TRBV7-8 to TRBJ1-1; 9 nucleotides agree with TRBD1. The CDR3 has 19 residues. Germline V gene sequence: CDR1 SGHVS, CDR2 FQNEAQ. V was clipped by 1 base and J by 0 bases; unmatched bases: 12.

In its sample, this clonotype was seen a few times. This rearrangement joins TRBV6-5 to TRBJ1-1, with 8 bases identical to TRBD1. Looked up from germline, CDR1 is MNHEY and CDR2 is SVGAGI. Unmatched junction bases numbered 11, after V lost 6 bases and J lost 5 bases. This CDR3 has 15 amino acids. Here the CDR3 DNA reads TGTGCCAGCAGCCAAAGGACAGGGCGGGGAACTGAAGCTTTCTTT. Encoded protein: CASSQRTGRGTEAFF.

The chain links TRBV7-9 to TRBJ1-1, with a possible D match to TRBD1 (6 bases). Trimming cost V 6 bases and J 1 base, with 12 bases left between them. CDR3 length: 14 residues. The germline CDR1 and CDR2 sequences are SEHNR and FQNEAQ (reference sequence). This CDR3 reads CASRPDRSNTEAFF. In DNA form, the CDR3 reads TGTGCCAGCAGGCCTGACAGGTCGAACACTGAAGCTTTCTTT.